The TCR beta chain under discussion was sequenced for a study of T cell responses to AZD1222 COVID-19 vaccine. Findings and limits, study-wide: CD4 TCRs associated with vaccination spanned spike, dominating at 160-218 and 743-854.

Clones were read by immunoSEQ multiplex PCR, and TCRdb kept only the in-frame ones, dropping some. Of 250,000 to 300,000 clones listed, about 94% are singletons. Germline V CDR1 and CDR2: MNHEY, SVGAGI. Between the trimmed V and J ends, which lost 6 bases and 0 bases, there was a span of 15 bases. The CDR3 consists of 15 residues. With respect to this clone: Its antigen is still unknown.

The chain joins TRBV6-5 to TRBJ2-7; D gene unclear. Sample: peripheral blood, taken 28 days after the second AZD1222 dose. This TCR was recovered from an adult who received the AZD1222 COVID-19 vaccine. The CDR3 here is CASRPPTYSSYEQYF. The DNA of the CDR3 is TGTGCCAGCAGGCCCCCAACGTACTCCTCCTACGAGCAGTACTTC.